This TCR beta chain was recorded in a study of T cell changes during pregnancy in multiple sclerosis. V gave up 7 bases and J gave up 0 bases, with 9 bases separating them. The CDR3 totals 14 residues. Germline CDR1 LNHDA, CDR2 SQIVND (reference sequence). Repertoires were generated with immunoSEQ multiplex PCR, while TCRdb's copy carries only in-frame clones and drops some. This table has 120,000 or so clones, roughly 92% appearing once. The sequences come from peripheral blood, collected before pregnancy. The receptor comes from a female donor with multiple sclerosis, enrolled in a pregnancy study. The rearrangement links TRBV19 to TRBJ2-2; D perhaps matches TRBD1 (6 bases). CDR3 nucleotides: TGTGCCAGTACTGGGACAACGAACACCGGGGAGCTGTTTTTT. Protein product: CASTGTTNTGELFF.